Shown below are 28 T cell receptor beta chains from a single sample sequenced in a study of regulatory T cells in long-lasting Graves disease. Researchers made TCR beta libraries by using iRepertoire HTBI primers and running Arm-PCR on CDR3 regions. TCRdb reanalysed the multiplex PCR reads using MiXCR and keeps one entry per CDR3 protein. The profile covers 350,000 to 500,000 distinct CDR3 sequences, with 12% to 15% appearing a single time and around a sixth taken by the ten largest. The time point denotes: newly diagnosed GD, antithyroid drugs for less than 3 months. Researchers made the TCR library from RNA that was extracted from PBMCs. This same sample was also taken into another study, of T cells in Graves' hyperthyroidism and ophthalmopathy.

The sequencing used peripheral blood mononuclear cells (PBMCs), collected at new diagnosis, from a patient treated with antithyroid drugs. All receptors come from a woman aged 45 to 65 with Graves disease.

There are many counts of this clonotype. This sequence joins TRBV3-1 and TRBJ1-1; a weak D match, TRBD1 (5 bases). CDR3 size: 14 residues. Germline CDR1 reads LGHDT; CDR2 reads YNNKEL (reference sequence). V gave up 4 bases and J gave up 0 bases, with 9 bases separating them. The CDR3 is CASSRNRLNTEAFF. CDR3 coding DNA: TGTGCCAGCAGCCGGAACAGGTTGAACACTGAAGCTTTCTTT.

Comments on this clonotype: Just one base apart from a much larger clone, this may be a read error. This likely comes from a read error, as the CDR3 has no conserved phenylalanine or tryptophan at its end. V is TRBV3-1 and J is TRBJ1-1; 7 positions match TRBD1. Germline V gives CDR1 LGHDT, CDR2 YNNKEL (reference sequence). The CDR3 has 15 amino acids. Unmatched junction bases numbered 7, after V lost 4 bases and J lost 2 bases. The CDR3 reads CASSPAWTGNTEAFS. As DNA, the CDR3 is TGTGCCAGCAGCCCAGCCTGGACAGGTAACACTGAAGCTTTCTCT.

This clonotype occurred many times. This rearrangement joins TRBV19 to TRBJ1-1, with D unresolved. Trimming removed 6 bases from V and 1 base from J, with 12 bases in between. Germline CDR1 and CDR2: LNHDA and SQIVND (reference sequence). The CDR3 consists of 14 residues. The CDR3 sequence: CASRDFTGNTEAFF. The CDR3 bases are TGTGCCAGTAGAGATTTCACGGGGAACACTGAAGCTTTCTTT.

This clonotype turned up a few times. The junction departs from germline at one end; a sequencing error may be responsible. This chain's CDR3 is CSATGTGRDLLAGGGSYNEQFF. As DNA, the CDR3 is TGCAGCGCTACCGGGACAGGTCGAGATTTACTAGCGGGAGGGGGCTCCTACAATGAGCAGTTCTTC. The chain carries TRBV20-1 and TRBJ2-1; 13 nucleotides align to TRBD2. The CDR3 contains 22 residues. Per the germline V gene, CDR1 is DFQATT and CDR2 is SNEGSKA (reference sequence).

This clonotype was seen at least ten times. This chain connects TRBV20-1 to TRBJ2-5; D remains unclear. This CDR3 spans 10 amino acids. Germline CDR1 and CDR2: DFQATT and SNEGSKA (reference sequence). The CDR3 sequence is CSASQETQYF. For the CDR3, the DNA is TGCAGCGCCAGCCAAGAGACCCAGTACTTC.

In its sample, this clonotype was seen many times. The V call is TRBV6-5, the J call TRBJ2-7; D gene uncertain. V was trimmed by 2 bases and J by 1 base, leaving 6 bases between them. This CDR3 has 13 residues. The germline V gene encodes CDR1 MNHEY and CDR2 SVGAGI. CDR3 protein: CASSYRISYEQYF. The DNA for the CDR3 is TGTGCCAGCAGTTACAGGATTTCCTACGAGCAGTACTTC.

The sample holds many counts of this clonotype. V gene TRBV7-2 combines with J gene TRBJ2-1; D gene uncertain. The CDR3 is 14 amino acids. The germline V gene encodes CDR1 SGHTA and CDR2 FQGNSA. Trimming removed 3 bases from V and 8 bases from J, with 14 bases in between. This chain's CDR3 is CASSFLRSRYEQFF. The CDR3 DNA is TGTGCCAGCAGCTTCTTACGGAGTAGGTATGAGCAGTTCTTC.

This clonotype was found a few times. As DNA, the CDR3 is TGCAGCGCCCCAGACACCCTGTGGGGAGAGACCCAGTACTTC. Amino acid sequence: CSAPDTLWGETQYF. The genes are TRBV29-1 and TRBJ2-5; D is ambiguous. The V end was cut by 7 bases, the J end by 4 bases, with 19 bases between. The CDR3 totals 14 residues. Germline V gene sequence: CDR1 SQVTM, CDR2 ANQGSEA.

CDR3 sequence (DNA): TGTGCCAGCAGCCCAGGGGACAGGGGGCGAGATACGCAGTATTTT. This gives the protein CASSPGDRGRDTQYF. The V call is TRBV13, the J call TRBJ2-3; TRBD1 agrees at 12 bases. Germline V gene lookup returns CDR1 PRHDT and CDR2 FYEKMQ (reference sequence). The CDR3 consists of 15 residues. The V gene end was trimmed by 5 bases and the J gene end by 5 bases; junction bases not matched to a gene: 5.

The CDR3 DNA reads as TGCAGCGTTGACCTAGGGACAGGGATGGATCAGCCCCAGCATTTT. It specifies CSVDLGTGMDQPQHF. The genes are TRBV29-1 and TRBJ1-5; TRBD1 matches at 9 bases. Trimming cost V 3 bases and J 5 bases; bases outside gene matches: 8. This CDR3 is built from 15 residues. Germline CDR1 reads SQVTM; CDR2 reads ANQGSEA.

This clonotype was detected ten times or more. This chain uses TRBV3-1 with TRBJ1-1, with 9 nucleotides matching TRBD1. The CDR3 is 14 amino acids. Germline loops: CDR1 LGHDT, CDR2 YNNKEL (reference sequence). Trimming took 4 bases from V and 4 from J; bases not matched to a gene: 4. CDR3 sequence reads: CASSPWDRATEAFF. Written as DNA, the CDR3 is TGTGCCAGCAGCCCATGGGACAGGGCCACTGAAGCTTTCTTT.

This rearrangement joins TRBV5-1 to TRBJ1-2, with D maybe TRBD1 (5 bases). This CDR3 comprises 15 residues. Trimming stripped 4 bases from V and 7 bases from J, with 20 bases between. The germline V gene encodes CDR1 SGHRS and CDR2 YFSETQ. The CDR3 sequence: CASSPNTGLTGGYTF. The CDR3 coding sequence is TGCGCCAGCAGCCCGAACACGGGGCTTACGGGTGGCTACACCTTC.

This clonotype appeared many times. The CDR3 is CASSEVSGSLFF. In nucleotides, the CDR3 is TGTGCCAGCAGTGAAGTGAGTGGTTCGCTGTTTTTT. The chain employs TRBV2 and TRBJ2-2; D ambiguous. Trimming pared 1 base from V and 13 bases from J, leaving 10 bases between. The CDR3 totals 12 residues. The germline CDR1 and CDR2 sequences are SNHLY and FYNNEI.

In this sample, this clonotype turned up a few times. This chain links TRBV28 with TRBJ2-7, with 7 bases aligning to TRBD1. The germline CDR1 and CDR2 sequences are MDHEN and SYDVKM. The CDR3 loop spans 12 amino acids. V lost 6 bases and J lost 7; bases outside the gene matches: 6. DNA of the CDR3: TGTGCCAGCAGAAGGGGGCTAGAGGAGCAGTACTTC. It translates to CASRRGLEEQYF.

This clonotype was found many times. The rearrangement links TRBV6-1 to TRBJ2-7; 8 nucleotides align to TRBD2. The length of the CDR3 is 15 residues. Trimming at V came to 5 bases and at J to 6 bases, leaving 12 bases not matched to a gene. CDR1 is MNHNS, CDR2 SASEGT, per germline. CDR3 in amino acids: CASSTVPGGPGEQYF. The DNA of the CDR3 is TGTGCCAGCAGTACCGTCCCGGGAGGGCCGGGCGAGCAGTACTTC.

This clonotype was seen repeatedly, ten times or more. V is TRBV28 and J is TRBJ1-1; D gene unclear. The length of the CDR3 is 14 residues. CDR1 and CDR2 from the germline V gene are MDHEN and SYDVKM. The V end was cut by 2 bases, the J end by 0 bases, with 7 bases between. CDR3 region: CASSLAEMNTEAFF. The CDR3 DNA is TGTGCCAGCAGTTTAGCGGAGATGAACACTGAAGCTTTCTTT.

This rearrangement joins TRBV10-3 to TRBJ2-1, with D possibly matching TRBD2 (6 bases). Germline V gives CDR1 ENHRY, CDR2 SYGVKD. The CDR3 loop spans 11 amino acids. The germline V and J ends were trimmed by 10 bases and 9 bases, with 13 bases remaining between them. As DNA, the CDR3 is TGTGCCACCGAAGTGGGGGGTGAGCAGTTCTTC. Translation: CATEVGGEQFF.

This clonotype has at least ten counts. The chain couples TRBV12-3 or TRBV12-4 to TRBJ1-2, with 8 bases identical to TRBD1. J lost 4 bases, V lost 8 bases, and 12 bases had no gene match. The CDR3 has 15 amino acids. CDR3 DNA: TGTGCCAGCGGACAGGGCGCTGGCATACTCTATGGCTACACCTTC. Its protein is CASGQGAGILYGYTF.

J is TRBJ2-4 and V is TRBV25-1; D ambiguous. V lost 4 bases to trimming and J lost 7 bases, with 8 bases between them. Per the germline V gene, CDR1 is MGHDK and CDR2 is SYGVNS. This CDR3 has 12 amino acids. The CDR3 DNA reads as TGTGCCAGCAGTGGGCAGGAGAACATTCAGTACTTC. Protein product: CASSGQENIQYF.

The chain employs TRBV6-1 and TRBJ1-3; TRBD1 agrees at 9 bases. Germline lookup yields CDR1 MNHNS and CDR2 SASEGT. CDR3 length: 17 residues. Trimming took 6 bases from V and 1 from J; bases not matched to a gene: 10. CDR3 protein: CASSPRDREVSGNTIYF. CDR3 nucleotide sequence: TGTGCCAGCAGCCCCCGGGACAGGGAGGTTTCTGGAAACACCATATATTTT.

The genes are TRBV14 and TRBJ2-5, with TRBD2 matching 7 bases. Germline loops: CDR1 SGHDN, CDR2 FVKESK. The J segment lost 1 base and the V segment lost 0 bases, leaving 14 bases of the junction unmatched. The CDR3 consists of 19 residues. The CDR3 sequence is CASSQEMWEGLRSQETQYF. CDR3 nucleotides: TGTGCCAGCAGCCAAGAGATGTGGGAGGGCTTAAGATCCCAAGAGACCCAGTACTTC.

This clonotype was found many times. This chain links TRBV7-9 with TRBJ1-6, with D tentatively TRBD1 (6 bases). The V end was cut by 5 bases, the J end by 7 bases, with 15 bases between. Germline values: CDR1 SEHNR, CDR2 FQNEAQ (reference sequence). The CDR3 consists of 15 residues. The CDR3 DNA reads as TGTGCCAGCAGCCCCCCAGGACAGCAAAATTCACCCCTCCACTTT. Its translation is CASSPPGQQNSPLHF.

This clonotype was seen only a few times. This sequence joins TRBV24-1 and TRBJ2-1, with D perhaps TRBD2 (7 bases). The germline V gene has CDR1 KGHDR and CDR2 SFDVKD. V was cut by 5 bases and J by 0 bases, with 13 bases left in between. This CDR3 comprises 16 residues. The CDR3 spells CATSGGGYSSYNEQFF. Here the CDR3 DNA reads TGTGCCACCAGTGGGGGGGGCTATAGCTCCTACAATGAGCAGTTCTTC.

In its sample, this clonotype was seen many times. The chain couples TRBV28 to TRBJ1-1; D not certain. The CDR3 covers 16 residues. V lost 4 bases and J lost 0, with 15 bases in between. The germline V gene encodes CDR1 MDHEN and CDR2 SYDVKM. CDR3 bases: TGTGCCAGCAGTTCCCCGGATGTCGGAATGAACACTGAAGCTTTCTTT. This gives the protein CASSSPDVGMNTEAFF. The variable domain in full, with the rest retrieved from reference TRBV28 and TRBJ1-1, is DVKVTQSSRYLVKRTGEKVFLECVQDMDHENMFWYRQDPGLGLRLIYFSYDVKMKEKGDIPEGYSVSREKKERFSLILESASTNQTSMYLCASSSPDVGMNTEAFFGQGTRLTVV.

This clonotype occurred many times. This chain links TRBV18 with TRBJ1-3, with D possibly being TRBD1 (5 bases). Trimming left V 2 bases short and J 0 bases short, with 8 bases between. Germline V gene data show CDR1 as KGHSH and CDR2 as LQKENI. The CDR3 runs 15 residues. As DNA, the CDR3 is TGTGCCAGCTCACCAGGGGGAAGCTCTGGAAACACCATATATTTT. As protein: CASSPGGSSGNTIYF.

This clonotype was seen a handful of times. The rearrangement uses TRBV4-1 and TRBJ2-2; D is perhaps TRBD1 or TRBD2 (5 bases each). Per germline, CDR1 MGHRA and CDR2 YSYEKL. V lost 1 base and J lost 5, with 14 bases in between. The CDR3 covers 16 residues. CDR3 protein: CASSQVPGWGTGELFF. CDR3 DNA sequence: TGCGCCAGCAGCCAAGTCCCAGGGTGGGGGACCGGGGAGCTGTTTTTT.

This clonotype was counted many times. J is TRBJ2-1 and V is TRBV11-2; 15 bases align to TRBD2. Germline CDR1 reads SGHAT; CDR2 reads FQNNGV. J was trimmed by 12 bases and V by 8 bases; bases with no gene match: 8. The CDR3 runs 14 residues. CDR3 in DNA: TGTGCCAGCGGGACTAGCGGGAGGACTCTGCCGCAGTTCTTC. Its translation: CASGTSGRTLPQFF.

This clonotype was recorded many times. The chain links TRBV27 to TRBJ1-4, with D unresolved. From germline, CDR1 is MNHEY and CDR2 SMNVEV (reference sequence). The V end lost 6 bases, the J end lost 8 bases, and 13 bases lay between the germline ends. The CDR3 spans 13 residues. In DNA, the CDR3 is TGTGCCAGCAGCCGACGGGCTGTGGAAAAACTGTTTTTT. Residues: CASSRRAVEKLFF.